This T cell receptor (beta chain) was recorded in a study of T cell clusters in autoimmune cytopenias. Tens of thousands of genome equivalents of blood DNA were amplified for TRB. This clonotype registers medium-sized by frequency. TRB rearrangements were amplified by touch-down multiplex PCR with mixed TRB-A/B primers. From the multiplex PCR reads, TCRdb lists one entry per CDR3 protein and no DNA. This table lists 7,000 to 8,000 distinct CDR3 sequences. This CDR3 has 13 amino acids. Germline V gives CDR1 SGHNT, CDR2 YYREEE (reference sequence). The sample consisted of peripheral blood. This chain links TRBV5-4 with TRBJ1-1. This TCR came from a human donor with an autoimmune cytopenia or autoimmune hepatitis (not recorded which). CDR3 sequence reads: CASSPQMNTEAFF.